This passage covers 18 T cell receptor beta chains from one sample sequenced in a study of cytomegalovirus exposure and HLA in healthy donors. 13 Jbeta primers and 60 Vbeta primers were used for the PCR. Produced via immunoSEQ multiplex PCR; TCRdb's table is partial and in-frame only. Of around 180,000 clones listed, about 72% are singletons. The sequenced material came from PBMCs. All receptors come from a girl aged 5-17 years in good health and CMV-seronegative.

The V call is TRBV5-1, the J call TRBJ1-2; 7 bases match TRBD1. Germline lookup yields CDR1 SGHRS and CDR2 YFSETQ. The J segment lost 8 bases and the V segment lost 4 bases, leaving 17 bases of the junction unmatched. This CDR3 comprises 16 residues. The CDR3 DNA sequence: TGCGCCAGCAGCCCCCGTCTCGGGACAGAATATCGGGGCTACACCTTC. Protein sequence: CASSPRLGTEYRGYTF.

The gene calls are TRBV7-9 and TRBJ2-7; a possible D gene is TRBD2 (5 bases). Germline V lookup: CDR1 SEHNR, CDR2 FQNEAQ (reference sequence). The CDR3 length is 15 residues. Trimming removed 3 bases at V and 3 bases at J, with 15 bases between. CDR3 nucleotide sequence: TGTGCCAGCAGCTTCGCTAGCCACGCCATCTACGAGCAGTACTTC. Its translation: CASSFASHAIYEQYF.

This chain connects TRBV2 to TRBJ2-1, with TRBD1 identical over 7 bases. Germline V gene data show CDR1 as SNHLY and CDR2 as FYNNEI. The CDR3 loop spans 15 amino acids. V trimming: 1 base; J trimming: 5 bases; junction bases outside the gene matches: 5. The CDR3 here is CASSEVGGEHNEQFF. CDR3 coding DNA: TGTGCCAGCAGTGAAGTAGGGGGCGAACACAATGAGCAGTTCTTC.

The chain combines TRBV5-1 with TRBJ2-5; 10 nucleotides agree with TRBD2. Unmatched junction bases numbered 13, after V lost 0 bases and J lost 5 bases. The CDR3 is 18 amino acids. In germline, CDR1 is SGHRS, CDR2 YFSETQ. CDR3 sequence: CASSLGGGLAGARETQYF. CDR3 coding DNA: TGCGCCAGCAGCTTGGGAGGCGGGCTAGCGGGGGCGCGGGAGACCCAGTACTTC.

The J gene is TRBJ2-7, the V gene TRBV5-6; TRBD2 matches 7 bases. V lost 2 bases, J lost 2 bases, and 10 bases stayed unmatched. Germline V lookup: CDR1 SGHDT, CDR2 YYEEEE. The length of the CDR3 is 16 residues. CDR3 DNA: TGTGCCAGCAGCTTCCACGGCGGGGGTTATCCCTACGAGCAGTACTTC. Translation: CASSFHGGGYPYEQYF.

This chain uses TRBV6-6 with TRBJ1-2; a possible D gene is TRBD1 (5 bases). V was trimmed by 3 bases and J by 6 bases, leaving 8 bases between them. Germline CDR1 MNHNY, CDR2 SVGAGI (reference sequence). The CDR3 sequence is 12 residues long. CDR3 sequence (DNA): TGTGCCAGCAGTTATGCCAGGGATGGCTACACCTTC. Its translation is CASSYARDGYTF.

In this sample, this clone turned up a few times. The chain joins TRBV11-3 to TRBJ2-3; TRBD2 matches at 9 bases. The CDR3 is 14 residues long. After removal of 4 bases from V and 4 bases from J, the junction contained 3 bases not matched to a gene. CDR1 and CDR2 (germline): SGHNT, YENEEA. The CDR3 DNA sequence: TGTGCCAGCAGCTCAAGCGGGGGGCCAGATACGCAGTATTTT. Translated, it gives CASSSSGGPDTQYF.

The chain uses TRBV10-3 and TRBJ1-1; 9 bases fit TRBD1. This CDR3 has 13 residues. V lost 6 bases, J lost 5 bases, and 4 bases stayed unmatched. Looked up from germline, CDR1 is ENHRY and CDR2 is SYGVKD. The CDR3 DNA follows: TGTGCCATCAGCGCGACAGGGGGAACTGAAGCTTTCTTT. Protein sequence: CAISATGGTEAFF.

This chain links TRBV10-3 with TRBJ2-1; D is perhaps TRBD2 (5 bases). CDR1 and CDR2 (germline): ENHRY, SYGVKD. The CDR3 contains 13 residues. V lost 4 bases and J lost 8, with 12 bases in between. CDR3 in DNA: TGTGCCATCAGTGTGGGCCCCGGGGATGAGCAGTTCTTC. As protein: CAISVGPGDEQFF.

This clone was found once. The V gene is TRBV7-2, the J gene TRBJ1-5, with 7 bases identical to TRBD1. With 2 bases clipped from V and 5 bases from J, the junction kept 6 bases outside the gene matches. Germline lookup yields CDR1 SGHTA and CDR2 FQGNSA. The CDR3 extends over 15 amino acids. The CDR3 coding sequence is TGTGCCAGCAGCTTAAGGGGGACAGACTATCAGCCCCAGCATTTT. It codes for CASSLRGTDYQPQHF. Complete variable domain (other parts from reference TRBV7-2 and TRBJ1-5): GAGVSQSPSNKVTEKGKDVELRCDPISGHTALYWYRQSLGQGLEFLIYFQGNSAPDKSGLPSDRFSAERTGGSVSTLTIQRTQQEDSAVYLCASSLRGTDYQPQHFGDGTRLSIL.

This sequence joins TRBV19 and TRBJ1-2; 9 bases fit TRBD1. Germline values: CDR1 LNHDA, CDR2 SQIVND (reference sequence). The CDR3 contains 13 residues. The junction had 6 bases not matched to a gene; V was cut back by 6 bases and J by 7 bases. The CDR3 nucleotides read TGTGCCAGTAGCCCCCGGACAGGGGCTGGCTACACCTTC. Its protein is CASSPRTGAGYTF.

The chain joins TRBV5-5 to TRBJ2-7; D unresolved. The ends were cut back, 2 bases at V and 1 base at J, with 7 bases in the middle. The length of the CDR3 is 13 residues. CDR1 and CDR2 from the germline V gene are SGHKS and YYEKEE (reference sequence). In DNA, the CDR3 is TGTGCCAGCAGCTTTTCAGTATCCTACGAGCAGTACTTC. As protein: CASSFSVSYEQYF.

V usage is TRBV2 and J usage is TRBJ2-3, with D unresolved. V was trimmed by 8 bases and J by 3 bases, leaving 15 bases between them. Germline V gene lookup returns CDR1 SNHLY and CDR2 FYNNEI. The CDR3 contains 14 residues. CDR3 sequence: CASAPIGYTDTQYF. CDR3 bases: TGTGCCAGCGCCCCAATCGGGTATACAGATACGCAGTATTTT.

The chain is built from TRBV7-9 and TRBJ2-7, with TRBD2 matching 7 bases. Germline V gene data show CDR1 as SEHNR and CDR2 as FQNEAQ (reference sequence). After removal of 8 bases from V and 3 bases from J, the junction contained 13 bases not matched to a gene. The CDR3 has 15 amino acids. The CDR3 DNA reads TGTGCCAGCTCCCCCAGCTGGGGGGGTTACTACGAGCAGTACTTC. This codes for CASSPSWGGYYEQYF. Together with reference TRBV7-9 and TRBJ2-7, the CDR3 gives the full variable domain: DTGVSQNPRHKITKRGQNVTFRCDPISEHNRLYWYRQTLGQGPEFLTYFQNEAQLEKSRLLSDRFSAERPKGSFSTLEIQRTEQGDSAMYLCASSPSWGGYYEQYFGPGTRLTVT.

The chain is built from TRBV18 and TRBJ2-7; 14 nucleotides align to TRBD2. Germline CDR1 and CDR2: KGHSH and LQKENI. With V trimmed by 5 bases and J by 0 bases, 6 bases remained unmatched. The CDR3 loop spans 17 amino acids. The CDR3: CASSSTSGGASSYEQYF. The CDR3, as DNA: TGTGCCAGCTCATCGACTAGCGGGGGGGCTAGCTCCTACGAGCAGTACTTC.

The J gene is TRBJ2-5, the V gene TRBV29-1, with 8 bases identical to TRBD2. Germline V CDR1 and CDR2: SQVTM, ANQGSEA. This CDR3 has 15 residues. Unmatched junction bases numbered 13, after V lost 5 bases and J lost 5 bases. CDR3 in DNA: TGCAGCGTTTCTTTCCGGGGACTAGGGGGGGAGACCCAGTACTTC. Residues: CSVSFRGLGGETQYF.

The chain carries TRBV14 and TRBJ2-7; TRBD1 agrees at 7 bases. The CDR3 runs 16 residues. J gave up 7 bases and V 1 base, and 13 bases lay outside the gene matches. Germline V CDR1 and CDR2: SGHDN, FVKESK. The CDR3 bases are TGTGCCAGCAGCCAAGCCACAGGGGTAACGGCTAGGGAGCAGTACTTC. Translation: CASSQATGVTAREQYF.

V usage is TRBV4-1 and J usage is TRBJ2-2; 9 bases line up with TRBD2. V gave up 0 bases and J gave up 6 bases; unmatched junction bases: 17. CDR1 MGHRA and CDR2 YSYEKL come from the germline V gene. The CDR3 runs to 20 residues. Here the CDR3 reads CASSQDFVREVAGESGELFF. As DNA, the CDR3 is TGCGCCAGCAGCCAAGATTTCGTCCGGGAAGTAGCGGGGGAATCCGGGGAGCTGTTTTTT.